This TCR beta chain was sequenced in a study of immune cell composition in non-small cell lung cancer. Study-level background: Lung adenocarcinoma or squamous carcinoma made up most tumours.

The table came from immunoSEQ multiplex PCR; TCRdb's copy has only in-frame clones and leaves some out. Seen here are about 13,000 clones, around three quarters observed once, and the top ten hold more than 13%. Germline CDR1 SGHVS, CDR2 FQNEAQ. Trimming pared 5 bases from V and 2 bases from J, leaving 12 bases between. This CDR3 has 15 residues. This chain links TRBV7-8 with TRBJ2-2; D is perhaps TRBD2 (7 bases). The receptor's source is a human donor with non-small cell lung cancer. Sequenced material: lung tumor tissue. In DNA, the CDR3 is TGTGCCAGCAGCCCATGGGGGGGCAACACCGGGGAGCTGTTTTTT. Translating gives CASSPWGGNTGELFF.